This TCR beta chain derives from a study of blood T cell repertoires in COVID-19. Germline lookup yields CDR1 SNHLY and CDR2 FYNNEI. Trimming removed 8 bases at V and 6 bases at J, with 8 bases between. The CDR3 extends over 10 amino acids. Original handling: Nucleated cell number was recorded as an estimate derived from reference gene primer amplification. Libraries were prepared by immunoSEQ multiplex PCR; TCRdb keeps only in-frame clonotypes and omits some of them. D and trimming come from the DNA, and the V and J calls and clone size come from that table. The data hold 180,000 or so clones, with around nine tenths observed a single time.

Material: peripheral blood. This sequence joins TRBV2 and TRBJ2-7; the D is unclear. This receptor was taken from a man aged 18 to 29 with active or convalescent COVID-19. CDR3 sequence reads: CASHQREQYV. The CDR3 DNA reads TGTGCCAGCCATCAGCGCGAGCAGTACGTC.